Listed below are T cell receptor beta chains from one sample, sequenced in a study of T cell responses to AZD1222 COVID-19 vaccine. Measured with immunoSEQ multiplex PCR; TCRdb has only the in-frame clones, and not every one. The sample has about 73,000 clones, 89% seen once. The sample here was peripheral blood, taken 28 days after the second AZD1222 dose. The receptors were gathered from an adult who received the AZD1222 COVID-19 vaccine. Each CDR3 is given with its conserved first and last residue. A D gene is named only where the DNA matches it firmly. Size values are once, few and many counts, or a class for expanded clones, and some rows have none.

. TRBD1 TRBJ1-1 TRBV4-3 TGCGCCAGCAGCCTTCGTCAGGGGGGAGACACTGAAGCTTTCTTT CASSLRQGGDTEAFF
. . TRBJ2-7 TRBV19 TGTGCCAGTAGTATGCAGGGTATGGTCTACGAGCAGTACTTC CASSMQGMVYEQYF
. . TRBJ2-5 TRBV6-5 TGTGCCAGCAGGGCGTCAGGGACACAAGAGACCCAGTACTTC CASRASGTQETQYF
. . TRBJ2-5 TRBV18 TGTGCCAGCTCACCGGCGGACCAAGAGACCCAGTACTTC CASSPADQETQYF
. TRBD1 TRBJ2-5 TRBV19 TGTGCCAGTACCCAACTGCCGACAGGGGGCGGAAAGACCCAGTACTTC CASTQLPTGGGKTQYF
. . TRBJ2-5 TRBV24-1 TGTGCCACCAGTCCCTATCGTGGGCGAGAAGGGGCAGGGACGCAAGAGACCCAGTACTTC CATSPYRGREGAGTQETQYF
. TRBD2 TRBJ2-5 TRBV5-6 TGTGCCAGCAGCCAAGACTGGGGGACTAGCGGGACTGAGACCCAGTACTTC CASSQDWGTSGTETQYF
. . TRBJ1-1 TRBV9 TGTGCCAGCAGCGCCAGATCGGGAATGAACACTGAAGCTTTCTTT CASSARSGMNTEAFF
once . TRBJ2-1 TRBV7-6 TGTGCCAGCAGCCCCGGCCGGGGCTCCTACAATGAGCAGTTCTTC CASSPGRGSYNEQFF
. . TRBJ2-5 TRBV21-1 TGTGCCAGCGGATTACGTGGGAGTAGGGGAGAGACCCAGTACTTC CASGLRGSRGETQYF
. . TRBJ2-2 TRBV30 TGTGCCTGGAGACAGGGGAACACCGGGGAGCTGTTTTTT CAWRQGNTGELFF
. TRBD1 TRBJ1-1 TRBV14 TGTGCCAGCAGCCAGACAGGGGCGGGGGACACTGAAGCTTTCTTT CASSQTGAGDTEAFF
. . TRBJ1-4 TRBV19 TGTGCCAGTACCGACCCTCGTCGCGGACCTAATGAAAAACTGTTTTTT CASTDPRRGPNEKLFF
. TRBD2 TRBJ2-3 TRBV15 TGTGCCACCAGCAGAGATGATCCGGGGGGAGATACGCAGTATTTT CATSRDDPGGDTQYF
once TRBD1 TRBJ2-7 TRBV5-4 TGTGCCAGCAGCCAGACAGGGGTCGGGGTCGAGCAGTACTTC CASSQTGVGVEQYF
. . TRBJ2-3 TRBV10-2 TGCGCCAGCAGTGAAAGGGGACGCACAGATACGCAGTATTTT CASSERGRTDTQYF
. . TRBJ2-7 TRBV12-3/TRBV12-4 TGTGCCAGCAGGGCCGGCCCCTACGAGCAGTACTTC CASRAGPYEQYF
. TRBD1 TRBJ1-3 TRBV3-1/TRBV3-2 TGTGCCAGCAGCCCGGGACAGGGGCCTGGAAACACCATATATTTT CASSPGQGPGNTIYF
. . TRBJ2-3 TRBV12-5 TGTGCTAGTGCCCGGGGGTGGGATACGCAGTATTTT CASARGWDTQYF
. . TRBJ2-3 TRBV7-3 TGTGCCAGCAGCTTAAAGGGGCCTGGGGATACGCAGTATTTT CASSLKGPGDTQYF
. TRBD2 TRBJ2-3 TRBV9 TGTGCCAGCAGCGTAGGGAATAGCGGGGGGGCCTGGAATACGCAGTATTTT CASSVGNSGGAWNTQYF
. . TRBJ1-1 TRBV19 TGTGCCAGTAGTGCCAACAGGGAGGAAGAAGCTTTCTTT CASSANREEEAFF
. . TRBJ2-7 TRBV28 TGTGCCAGCAGCCCGACCGCGAGCTCCTACGAGCAGTACTTC CASSPTASSYEQYF
. . TRBJ2-7 TRBV5-6 TGTGCCAGCAGCTATCGGAGATACGAGCAGTACTTC CASSYRRYEQYF
. . TRBJ1-1 TRBV5-6 TGTGCCAGCAGCCTGCACCCGGGGGGGGACACTGAAGCTTTCTTT CASSLHPGGDTEAFF
few . TRBJ2-7 TRBV11-2 TGTGCCAGCAGCTTAGAACGGGGGACACCCTACGAGCAGTACTTC CASSLERGTPYEQYF
. . TRBJ1-1 TRBV12-3/TRBV12-4 TGTGCCAGCAGTTTCCCTGGTGAAGCTTTCTTT CASSFPGEAFF
. . TRBJ1-2 TRBV5-1 TGCGCCAGCAGCCCAAGAGCCGTATATGGCTACACCTTC CASSPRAVYGYTF
. . TRBJ2-7 TRBV6-6 TGTGCCAGCAGCCCAATTCGGGGTTCCTACGAGCAGTACTTC CASSPIRGSYEQYF
. TRBD1 TRBJ1-1 TRBV19 TGTGCCAGTAGTCTTTTTCAGGGGGGGAACACTGAAGCTTTCTTT CASSLFQGGNTEAFF
. TRBD1 TRBJ2-7 TRBV6-5 TGTGCCACCAGAGGGGACAGGCCGGACGAGCAGTACTTC CATRGDRPDEQYF
. . TRBJ2-7 TRBV6-1 TGTGCCAGCAGTGATACAGGCTTCGCCTACGAGCAGTACTTC CASSDTGFAYEQYF
. TRBD1 TRBJ1-2 TRBV7-3 TGTGCCAGCAGCTTACGAAGGAGGGGGCTTCTTGATGGCTACACCTTC CASSLRRRGLLDGYTF
. TRBD1 TRBJ1-5 TRBV6-5 TGTGCCAGCAGTCGGACAGGGGCAAATCAGCCCCAGCATTTT CASSRTGANQPQHF
. TRBD1 TRBJ2-1 TRBV7-9 TGTGCCAGCAGCTTGTCGGGACAGGGTAACAATGAGCAGTTCTTC CASSLSGQGNNEQFF
. TRBD2 TRBJ2-3 TRBV9 TGTGCCAGCAGCATCCAGCGGGGCCGCACAGATACGCAGTATTTT CASSIQRGRTDTQYF
. . TRBJ1-5 TRBV9 TGTGCCAGCAGCGTATCGGTGGGTCAGCCCCAGCATTTT CASSVSVGQPQHF
few . TRBJ2-6 TRBV4-1 TGCGCCAGCAGCCAAGGGGCAGCCGGTGGGGCCAACGTCCTGACTTTC CASSQGAAGGANVLTF
. . TRBJ1-3 TRBV24-1 TGTGCCACCCCGGTTCTGGGAGTGGGAAACACCATATATTTT CATPVLGVGNTIYF
. . TRBJ2-7 TRBV2 TGTGCCAGCAGTTGGGGTTCCTCCTACGAGCAGTACTTC CASSWGSSYEQYF
. TRBD2 TRBJ2-1 TRBV5-1 TGCGCCAGCAGCTTGGGGACTAGCGGCAATGAGCAGTTCTTC CASSLGTSGNEQFF
. . TRBJ1-5 TRBV24-1 TGTGCCACCAGTGAACAGTTTAGCAATCAGCCCCAGCATTTT CATSEQFSNQPQHF
. TRBD2 TRBJ2-2 TRBV5-1 TGCGCCAGCAGCGGTCTAGCGGGGACCGGGGAGCTGTTTTTT CASSGLAGTGELFF
. . TRBJ1-1 TRBV25-1 TGTGCCAGCAGTTCCCTCTTGGGGACACCGAGGGGGAACACTGAAGCTTTCTTT CASSSLLGTPRGNTEAFF
. . TRBJ1-4 TRBV5-1 TGCGCCAGCAGCTTGGTGATGGGGGGAGGAGAAAAACTGTTTTTT CASSLVMGGGEKLFF
. TRBD2 TRBJ2-7 TRBV11-1 TGTGCCAGCAGCTACCACGCGGGGGCCTACGAGCAGTACTTC CASSYHAGAYEQYF
. . TRBJ1-2 TRBV12-3/TRBV12-4 TGTGCCAGCAGGTTGCCGGTTGGTGGCTACACCTTC CASRLPVGGYTF
. . TRBJ2-2 TRBV11-2 TGTGCCAGCAGGCCCGGGACAATGTTAACCGGGGAGCTGTTTTTT CASRPGTMLTGELFF
once . TRBJ2-1 TRBV29-1 TGCAGCGCAACTTCCAATGAGCAGTTCTTC CSATSNEQFF
. . TRBJ2-6 TRBV20-1 TGCAGTGCTAGTGAGGGGCGCTCTGGGGCCAACGTCCTGACTTTC CSASEGRSGANVLTF
. . TRBJ1-2 TRBV19 TGTGCCAGTAGGCGGGGGTTAAACTATGGCTACACCTTC CASRRGLNYGYTF
. . TRBJ2-2 TRBV5-1 TGCGCCAGCAGCCCGCCTGGGAGGGAGCTGTTTTTT CASSPPGRELFF
. TRBD1 TRBJ1-1 TRBV11-3 TGTGCCAGCAGCCCTCGGACAGGGGGCGTTGCTTTCTTT CASSPRTGGVAFF
. . TRBJ1-5 TRBV19 TGTGCCAGTAGTATGGGGGTATCCATCCGCAATCAGCCCCAGCATTTT CASSMGVSIRNQPQHF
. . TRBJ2-1 TRBV27 TGTGCCAGCAGACTTAAGGGGGGGGGTCCCTACAATGAGCAGTTCTTC CASRLKGGGPYNEQFF